This TCR beta chain comes out of a study of CD8 T cells in Susac syndrome. Study context: Sequencing included Susac syndrome patients, roughly six of them with active disease and under 10 in remission.

Roughly 0.45 to 1 ug RNA was reverse transcribed with random hexamers. From the immunoSEQ multiplex PCR reads, TCRdb called clonotypes with MiXCR, one entry per CDR3 protein. In the table there are more than 85,000 distinct CDR3 sequences, about 94% of which are singletons. The CDR3 is 13 amino acids. The trim removed 5 bases at V and 5 bases at J, leaving 8 bases unmatched. Germline loops: CDR1 GTSNPN, CDR2 SVGIG (reference sequence). The chain is built from TRBV30 and TRBJ1-2; TRBD1 agrees at 7 bases. The sample consisted of CD4+ T cells from PBMCs. This TCR was sampled from a human donor with Susac syndrome. The DNA for the CDR3 is TGTGCCTGGGAAGACAGGGTAGGATATGGCTACACCTTC. It encodes CAWEDRVGYGYTF.